A single sample is the source of the 24 T cell receptor beta chains below, sequenced in a study of cytotoxic CD8 clonotypes in ibrutinib-treated CLL. Some clones are missing from TCRdb's copy, which holds only in-frame ones; the method was immunoSEQ multiplex PCR. There are 30,000 to 40,000 clones in the sample; 69% occur only once, and around 30% lies in the top ten. Sequenced material: PBMCs, taken before ibrutinib treatment. Receptors originate from a human donor with chronic lymphocytic leukemia.

The rearrangement uses TRBV29-1 and TRBJ2-1, with D possibly TRBD1 on 5 matching bases. This CDR3 comprises 14 residues. V lost 6 bases to trimming and J lost 8 bases, with 20 bases between them. Germline V gene sequence: CDR1 SQVTM, CDR2 ANQGSEA. The CDR3 coding sequence is TGCAGCGTCCCCAAAGGGGTTGCCCTGGATGAGCAGTTCTTC. Its translation: CSVPKGVALDEQFF.

The CDR3 bases are TGTGCCAGCAGCTTGGCAGGTGTGGCTGAAGCTTTCTTT. Its protein is CASSLAGVAEAFF. This chain uses TRBV7-9 with TRBJ1-1; no clear D. Germline assignment: CDR1 SEHNR and CDR2 FQNEAQ (reference sequence). Trimming removed 3 bases from V and 6 bases from J, with 11 bases in between. The CDR3 covers 13 residues.

This sequence joins TRBV5-1 and TRBJ2-1, with 12 bases fitting TRBD1. The CDR3 contains 15 residues. Trimming removed 4 bases from V and 7 bases from J; junction bases left unmatched: 6. Germline-derived CDR1 and CDR2 are SGHRS and YFSETQ. This CDR3 reads CASSAGQGAQNEQFF. CDR3 bases: TGCGCCAGCAGCGCGGGACAGGGGGCGCAAAATGAGCAGTTCTTC.

The CDR3 region is CASNIPGQPQHF. The CDR3 region has the DNA TGTGCCAGCAATATTCCAGGTCAGCCCCAGCATTTT. The rearrangement joins TRBV28 to TRBJ1-5, with no clear D. The CDR3 runs 12 residues. V was trimmed by 7 bases and J by 6 bases, leaving 10 bases between them. CDR1 is MDHEN and CDR2 is SYDVKM in the germline V gene.

The chain has TRBV25-1 and TRBJ1-2, with TRBD1 identical over 7 bases. The CDR3 loop spans 13 amino acids. V dropped 7 bases and J dropped 2; count of bases not matched to a gene: 4. Germline V gene data show CDR1 as MGHDK and CDR2 as SYGVNS. This chain's CDR3 is CASIGGVNYGYTF. In nucleotides, the CDR3 is TGTGCCAGCATAGGGGGCGTCAACTATGGCTACACCTTC.

CDR3 DNA sequence: TGCGCCAGCAGCCCGGGGTCGGCGAACTATGGCTACACCTTC. It is translated as CASSPGSANYGYTF. The V call is TRBV10-1, the J call TRBJ1-2; D gene uncertain. Germline V gene lookup returns CDR1 WNHNN and CDR2 SYGVQD (reference sequence). The CDR3 is 14 residues long. Trimming removed 6 bases from V and 2 bases from J, with 13 bases in between.

The V gene is TRBV7-3, the J gene TRBJ2-7, with 7 bases lining up with TRBD2. Germline lookup yields CDR1 SGHTA and CDR2 FQGTGA. The CDR3 sequence is 14 residues long. V lost 2 bases, J lost 2 bases, and 3 bases stayed unmatched. CDR3 DNA: TGTGCCAGCAGCTTACGCGGACTAGCCTACGAGCAGTACTTC. Its protein is CASSLRGLAYEQYF.

The gene calls are TRBV18 and TRBJ2-6; 7 nucleotides match TRBD1. J was trimmed by 0 bases and V by 6 bases; bases with no gene match: 8. Germline V CDR1 and CDR2: KGHSH, LQKENI. The CDR3 is made up of 17 amino acids. In nucleotides, the CDR3 is TGTGCCAGCTCCCCGACAGGGTTCGGCTCTGGGGCCAACGTCCTGACTTTC. Encoded protein: CASSPTGFGSGANVLTF.

The chain joins TRBV4-2 to TRBJ1-6, with a weak D call TRBD1 (5 bases). Per germline, CDR1 LGHNA and CDR2 YNFKEQ. The V and J ends lost 0 bases and 3 bases respectively, with 12 bases between them. The CDR3 totals 17 residues. CDR3 sequence (DNA): TGTGCCAGCAGCCAAGAACCACAGGACTTCTATAATTCACCCCTCCACTTT. Its translation is CASSQEPQDFYNSPLHF.

This clone was counted a single time. The gene calls are TRBV4-3 and TRBJ2-7; 11 nucleotides match TRBD2. The V gene end was trimmed by 3 bases and the J gene end by 3 bases; junction bases not matched to a gene: 4. This CDR3 has 15 amino acids. The germline gives CDR1 LGHNA, CDR2 YSLEER. In DNA form, the CDR3 reads TGCGCCAGCAGCCAGGGGACTAGCGGTTTCTACGAGCAGTACTTC. Translating it yields CASSQGTSGFYEQYF.

The chain is built from TRBV7-2 and TRBJ2-2, with D possibly matching TRBD1 (5 bases). V was shortened by 5 bases and J by 2 bases, with 15 bases between the two germline ends. CDR3 size: 16 residues. Looked up from germline, CDR1 is SGHTA and CDR2 is FQGNSA. The CDR3 nucleotides read TGTGCCAGCAGCCTACCAGGGTGGACCAACACCGGGGAGCTGTTTTTT. Residues: CASSLPGWTNTGELFF.

This clone turned up a few times. The chain recombines TRBV28 with TRBJ2-7; D possibly corresponds to TRBD2 (6 bases). The germline V gene encodes CDR1 MDHEN and CDR2 SYDVKM. The CDR3 has 15 residues. V lost 10 bases, J lost 2 bases, and 21 bases lay in between. DNA for the CDR3: TGTGCCACCGACGCGGGACCCTACGGCACCTACGAGCAGTACTTC. This sequence encodes CATDAGPYGTYEQYF.

The genes are TRBV5-1 and TRBJ2-5; D uncertain. In germline, CDR1 is SGHRS, CDR2 YFSETQ. The CDR3 contains 14 residues. V lost 0 bases and J 1 base, leaving 7 bases between the germline ends. CDR3 coding DNA: TGCGCCAGCAGCTTGGTGGCGCCCCAAGAGACCCAGTACTTC. This codes for CASSLVAPQETQYF.

This clone was picked up a small number of times. The chain carries TRBV7-2 and TRBJ2-5; D gene unclear. CDR3 length: 13 residues. V lost 1 base, J lost 4 bases, and 7 bases lay in between. Germline loops: CDR1 SGHTA, CDR2 FQGNSA. The CDR3 reads CASSLGGIETQYF. DNA of the CDR3: TGTGCCAGCAGCTTAGGCGGCATAGAGACCCAGTACTTC.

This chain connects TRBV18 to TRBJ2-3, with a possible D match to TRBD2 (5 bases). Germline V gene sequence: CDR1 KGHSH, CDR2 LQKENI. The CDR3 is made up of 14 amino acids. Trimming shortened V by 3 bases and J by 7 bases, and 14 bases separated the two germline ends. The CDR3 bases are TGTGCCAGCTCACCCCCCCTGGGAGAGTATACGCAGTATTTT. Amino acid sequence: CASSPPLGEYTQYF.

The rearrangement links TRBV5-5 to TRBJ2-7; 8 bases match TRBD1. V lost 4 bases and J lost 3; bases outside the gene matches: 6. Germline V gene sequence: CDR1 SGHKS, CDR2 YYEKEE (reference sequence). This CDR3 spans 14 amino acids. CDR3 protein: CASSPGQAYYEQYF. The CDR3 DNA is TGTGCCAGCAGCCCGGGACAGGCTTACTACGAGCAGTACTTC.

The V call is TRBV5-6, the J call TRBJ1-4; D is ambiguous. The CDR3 is 13 amino acids. Trimming removed 2 bases at V and 7 bases at J, with 9 bases between. CDR1 and CDR2 from the germline V gene are SGHDT and YYEEEE. The CDR3 DNA follows: TGTGCCAGCAGCTTTGGTGCAAGTGAAAAACTGTTTTTT. Translated: CASSFGASEKLFF.

V gene TRBV5-1 combines with J gene TRBJ2-7, with D perhaps matching TRBD2 (6 bases). Germline CDR1 and CDR2: SGHRS and YFSETQ. Trimming removed 2 bases from V and 0 bases from J, with 12 bases in between. The CDR3 loop spans 15 amino acids. The CDR3 sequence: CASSFLAGSSYEQYF. As DNA, the CDR3 is TGCGCCAGCAGCTTCCTGGCGGGAAGCTCCTACGAGCAGTACTTC.

V usage is TRBV4-3 and J usage is TRBJ2-1, with 8 nucleotides matching TRBD2. Germline lookup yields CDR1 LGHNA and CDR2 YSLEER. The J segment lost 4 bases and the V segment lost 2 bases, leaving 7 bases of the junction unmatched. CDR3 length equals 16 residues. Written as DNA, the CDR3 is TGCGCCAGCAGCCAACTTAAGCGGGAGCGATACAATGAGCAGTTCTTC. Translated: CASSQLKRERYNEQFF.

V usage is TRBV30 and J usage is TRBJ1-1; possible D gene TRBD1, 5 bases. Germline V CDR1 and CDR2: GTSNPN, SVGIG (reference sequence). The CDR3 has 12 amino acids. V lost 4 bases and J lost 4, with 10 bases in between. For the CDR3, the DNA is TGTGCCTGGACCCGGAGGGGCACTGAAGCTTTCTTT. Amino acid sequence: CAWTRRGTEAFF.

The rearrangement uses TRBV18 and TRBJ2-7; 8 bases line up with TRBD2. Germline V lookup: CDR1 KGHSH, CDR2 LQKENI. This CDR3 contains 15 residues. V was pared by 4 bases and J by 0 bases, with 5 bases of the junction left unmatched. The CDR3 loop reads CASSRGGRSSYEQYF. The DNA for the CDR3 is TGTGCCAGCTCACGGGGCGGGAGGAGCTCCTACGAGCAGTACTTC.

The V call is TRBV9, the J call TRBJ2-5, with TRBD2 matching over 8 bases. CDR1 SGDLS and CDR2 YYNGEE come from the germline V gene. Trimming removed 6 bases from V and 0 bases from J; junction bases left unmatched: 7. This CDR3 is built from 15 residues. CDR3 protein: CASNLGSGNQETQYF. The CDR3 coding sequence is TGTGCCAGCAACCTGGGTAGCGGGAACCAAGAGACCCAGTACTTC.

This chain connects TRBV11-2 to TRBJ2-5, with D possibly being TRBD1 or TRBD2 (6 bases each). The germline V gene has CDR1 SGHAT and CDR2 FQNNGV. V shed 1 base and J shed 5 bases, with 8 bases lying between them. The CDR3 is 13 amino acids. This CDR3 is CASSLGGGETQYF. CDR3 DNA sequence: TGTGCCAGCAGCTTAGGAGGGGGGGAGACCCAGTACTTC.

In DNA form, the CDR3 reads TGTGCCAGCAGCTCCCAAGCGGGAGTCTCCTACGAGCAGTACTTC. It translates to CASSSQAGVSYEQYF. This sequence joins TRBV11-2 and TRBJ2-7; 8 bases are a match to TRBD2. Germline CDR1 SGHAT, CDR2 FQNNGV. Losses at the gene ends were 4 bases for V and 0 bases for J; bases not matched to a gene: 5. The CDR3 consists of 15 residues.